This TCR beta chain appears in the sequencing data of a study of response to subunit inactivated influenza vaccine. Study conclusions and caveats: Every seasonal influenza vaccination brings in few new T cells, the authors suggested.

This clonotype was seen a handful of times. Antigen unknown. TCRdb re-analysed the RT-PCR reads in MiXCR, keeping a single row per CDR3 protein. There are 550,000 to 800,000 distinct CDR3 sequences in the sample; less than 20% occur only once, and around a tenth lies in the top ten. The V and J ends lost 8 bases and 4 bases, in that order; junction bases with no gene match: 8. The CDR3 totals 15 residues. The rearrangement links TRBV12-3 or TRBV12-4 to TRBJ2-3; 11 nucleotides line up with TRBD2. Sequenced material: PBMCs from blood, taken about 11 days after vaccination. The clonotype originates from a man in his forties or fifties who received an inactivated influenza vaccine. The CDR3 DNA follows: TGTGCCAGCCGGTTAGCGGGGGGGCATCCAGATACGCAGTATTTT. This sequence encodes CASRLAGGHPDTQYF.